These 31 T cell receptor beta chains share one sample of origin, sequenced in a study of a mutant IDH1 vaccine in newly diagnosed glioma. Here immunoSEQ multiplex PCR was the method, and the copy in TCRdb shows in-frame clones only, minus some. The data contain tens of thousands of clones, around 82% of them seen just once; the ten biggest clones take up about 9.1%. Specified time point: baseline, week 1 (first vaccination visit). Treatment defined: pre-vaccination baseline after standard-of-care therapy. This material consisted of PBMCs, taken from a glioma patient treated with radiotherapy, temozolomide or both. These receptors were collected from a man aged 40-55 years with glioma. Some clones in this sample may be carry-over from other donors' samples.

This chain uses TRBV5-4 with TRBJ1-5; D might be TRBD1 (5 bases). Looked up from germline, CDR1 is SGHNT and CDR2 is YYREEE (reference sequence). V dropped 0 bases and J dropped 6 bases, with 10 bases sitting between them. The CDR3 has 14 residues. CDR3 loop: CASSLDIGGQPQHF. CDR3 nucleotides: TGTGCCAGCAGCTTGGATATCGGGGGTCAGCCCCAGCATTTT.

V is TRBV10-2 and J is TRBJ1-1; D unclear. The V gene's germline CDR1 is WSHSY and CDR2 SAAADI. V gave up 0 bases and J gave up 5 bases, with 7 bases separating them. The CDR3 is made up of 13 amino acids. This CDR3 reads CASSESTLTEAFF. CDR3 DNA sequence: TGCGCCAGCAGTGAGTCGACGTTGACTGAAGCTTTCTTT.

This sequence joins TRBV7-9 and TRBJ2-7, with D uncertain. The CDR3 contains 13 residues. V lost 5 bases and J 2 bases, leaving 10 bases between the germline ends. Germline assignment: CDR1 SEHNR and CDR2 FQNEAQ (reference sequence). The DNA for the CDR3 is TGTGCCAGCAGCCCCCGTGGGCCCTACGAGCAGTACTTC. Residues: CASSPRGPYEQYF.

This chain uses TRBV2 with TRBJ2-1; 12 bases line up with TRBD2. CDR1 is SNHLY, CDR2 FYNNEI, per germline. After removal of 5 bases from V and 8 bases from J, the junction contained 7 bases not matched to a gene. There are 15 residues in the CDR3. The CDR3 region has the DNA TGTGCCAGCAGTTTACTAGCGGGGGGAGGGGATGAGCAGTTCTTC. It codes for CASSLLAGGGDEQFF.

This clone showed up just once. The V and J genes are TRBV10-1 and TRBJ2-2; D ambiguous. Germline V gene sequence: CDR1 WNHNN, CDR2 SYGVQD (reference sequence). V lost 2 bases and J lost 7, with 8 bases in between. This CDR3 contains 13 residues. CDR3 bases: TGCGCCAGCAGTGAGATTTTGGGCGGGGAGCTGTTTTTT. Its translation is CASSEILGGELFF.

This chain links TRBV5-4 with TRBJ1-2; tentatively, D is TRBD1 (6 bases). The CDR3 extends over 14 amino acids. Trimming removed 2 bases from V and 1 base from J, with 9 bases in between. Looked up from germline, CDR1 is SGHNT and CDR2 is YYREEE (reference sequence). In DNA form, the CDR3 reads TGTGCCAGCAGCTTCCCAGGGGTTAACTATGGCTACACCTTC. Translating gives CASSFPGVNYGYTF.

V is TRBV5-6 and J is TRBJ2-3, with TRBD2 identical over 8 bases. The CDR3 is made up of 16 amino acids. The V gene end was trimmed by 3 bases and the J gene end by 2 bases; junction bases not matched to a gene: 8. CDR1 and CDR2 (germline): SGHDT, YYEEEE. In DNA form, the CDR3 reads TGTGCCAGCAGCTCCACCCAGCGGGGGTTCACAGATACGCAGTATTTT. It codes for CASSSTQRGFTDTQYF.

This chain links TRBV7-8 with TRBJ1-1; D remains unclear. The CDR3 is made up of 14 amino acids. In germline, CDR1 is SGHVS, CDR2 FQNEAQ. The V end lost 5 bases, the J end lost 0 bases, and 10 bases lay between the germline ends. CDR3 DNA: TGTGCCAGCAGCCCCCGACACTTGAACACTGAAGCTTTCTTT. It yields the protein CASSPRHLNTEAFF.

V is TRBV7-8 and J is TRBJ2-7; TRBD2 matches at 9 bases. CDR3 length: 15 amino acids. V was clipped by 4 bases and J by 2 bases; unmatched bases: 6. Germline assignment: CDR1 SGHVS and CDR2 FQNEAQ. CDR3 DNA sequence: TGTGCCAGCAGCTCTCGGGGCGGGGGGGCCTACGAGCAGTACTTC. Residues: CASSSRGGGAYEQYF.

This chain joins TRBV27 and TRBJ1-5; D uncertain. V lost 0 bases to trimming and J lost 3 bases, with 3 bases between them. Germline V gene data show CDR1 as MNHEY and CDR2 as SMNVEV (reference sequence). CDR3 length equals 13 residues. CDR3 bases: TGTGCCAGCAGTTTATCGCACAATCAGCCCCAGCATTTT. This sequence encodes CASSLSHNQPQHF.

The chain couples TRBV7-9 to TRBJ2-7; 7 bases line up with TRBD1. The CDR3 loop spans 15 amino acids. Germline values: CDR1 SEHNR, CDR2 FQNEAQ (reference sequence). Trimming at V came to 5 bases and at J to 2 bases, leaving 9 bases not matched to a gene. CDR3 sequence: CASSGPRQGTYEQYF. The DNA for the CDR3 is TGTGCCAGCAGCGGACCTCGACAGGGCACCTACGAGCAGTACTTC.

The chain joins TRBV10-3 to TRBJ2-7, with D possibly matching TRBD1 (5 bases). The V and J ends lost 0 bases and 1 base respectively, with 16 bases between them. The CDR3 is made up of 17 amino acids. In germline, CDR1 is ENHRY, CDR2 SYGVKD. The CDR3 protein is CAISESLVGPHSYEQYF. For the CDR3, the DNA is TGTGCCATCAGTGAGTCGCTGGTGGGGCCCCATTCCTACGAGCAGTACTTC.

The chain joins TRBV15 to TRBJ1-3; D call uncertain. V shed 0 bases and J shed 0 bases, with 9 bases lying between them. From germline, CDR1 is LNHNV and CDR2 YYDKDF (reference sequence). The CDR3 consists of 16 residues. This CDR3 is CATSRDPVLSGNTIYF. In nucleotides, the CDR3 is TGTGCCACCAGCAGAGATCCGGTACTCTCTGGAAACACCATATATTTT.

By sample fraction, this clone is medium-sized. V is TRBV6-5 and J is TRBJ1-1; no firm D call. Germline CDR1 is MNHEY and CDR2 is SVGAGI. The length of the CDR3 is 13 residues. The V gene lost 10 bases and the J gene lost 6 bases, with 18 bases spanning the gap. CDR3 amino acids: CATKLDGVPEAFF. The CDR3 DNA reads TGTGCCACTAAGCTTGACGGGGTGCCTGAAGCTTTCTTT.

This clone came up a few times. The chain is built from TRBV7-8 and TRBJ1-2; D possibly corresponds to TRBD1 (5 bases). V was clipped by 5 bases and J by 5 bases, with 12 bases between them. CDR1 is SGHVS and CDR2 is FQNEAQ in the germline V gene. The CDR3 has 13 amino acids. The CDR3 protein is CASSPGTEYGYTF. The CDR3 coding sequence is TGTGCCAGCAGCCCCGGGACCGAGTATGGCTACACCTTC. Looking up the rest from reference TRBV7-8 and TRBJ1-2 gives the full variable domain: GAGVSQSPRYKVAKRGQDVALRCDPISGHVSLFWYQQALGQGPEFLTYFQNEAQLDKSGLPSDRFFAERPEGSVSTLKIQRTQQEDSAVYLCASSPGTEYGYTFGSGTRLTVV.

The rearrangement joins TRBV5-6 to TRBJ1-5; D is undetermined. The germline gives CDR1 SGHDT, CDR2 YYEEEE. Trimming pared 7 bases from V and 0 bases from J, leaving 17 bases between. This CDR3 is built from 16 residues. CDR3 region: CASLPVTTYSNQPQHF. The CDR3 DNA is TGTGCCAGCCTGCCTGTGACGACCTATAGCAATCAGCCCCAGCATTTT.

This clone was seen only a few times. This chain joins TRBV5-1 and TRBJ2-1; D call uncertain. Germline V gives CDR1 SGHRS, CDR2 YFSETQ. This CDR3 region has 13 residues. Trimming cost V 0 bases and J 6 bases, with 7 bases left between them. CDR3 amino acids: CASSLAAFNEQFF. The CDR3 bases are TGCGCCAGCAGCTTGGCCGCTTTCAATGAGCAGTTCTTC.

The V and J genes are TRBV18 and TRBJ1-1; the D is unclear. The CDR3 runs 12 residues. Trimming pared 1 base from V and 3 bases from J, leaving 3 bases between. CDR1 is KGHSH and CDR2 is LQKENI in the germline V gene. CDR3 sequence: CASSPQDTEAFF. The CDR3 region has the DNA TGTGCCAGCTCACCACAGGACACTGAAGCTTTCTTT.

The chain employs TRBV4-1 and TRBJ2-5, with D unclear. The germline V gene encodes CDR1 MGHRA and CDR2 YSYEKL. V lost 4 bases to trimming and J lost 0 bases, with 6 bases between them. The CDR3 is 13 amino acids. Here the CDR3 reads CASSPLNQETQYF. CDR3 coding DNA: TGCGCCAGCAGCCCACTTAACCAAGAGACCCAGTACTTC.

This chain joins TRBV12-5 and TRBJ2-1; TRBD2 matches 11 bases. Unmatched junction bases numbered 5, after V lost 6 bases and J lost 4 bases. CDR3 length: 15 residues. In germline, CDR1 is LGHNT, CDR2 FRNRAP. CDR3 DNA: TGTGCTAGTGGCAAACCTAGCGGGGGGTACAATGAGCAGTTCTTC. Protein product: CASGKPSGGYNEQFF.

This chain uses TRBV10-2 with TRBJ1-1, with D possibly TRBD1 on 6 matching bases. V lost 5 bases and J lost 1, with 11 bases in between. The germline V gene has CDR1 WSHSY and CDR2 SAAADI. The length of the CDR3 is 14 residues. The CDR3 loop reads CASSLLQGNTEAFF. The CDR3 DNA reads TGCGCCAGCAGTCTCCTACAGGGGAACACTGAAGCTTTCTTT.

This clone was observed a single time. The chain employs TRBV4-2 and TRBJ1-2; D remains unclear. Deletions cut 0 bases from V and 3 bases from J, with 11 bases between. Germline V gives CDR1 LGHNA, CDR2 YNFKEQ. The CDR3 loop spans 15 amino acids. The CDR3 region has the DNA TGTGCCAGCAGCCAAGAGGGAGGGTATTACTATGGCTACACCTTC. This gives the protein CASSQEGGYYYGYTF.

The chain carries TRBV9 and TRBJ1-4, with 10 nucleotides matching TRBD1. The CDR3 has 16 amino acids. With V trimmed by 4 bases and J by 3 bases, 6 bases remained unmatched. In germline, CDR1 is SGDLS, CDR2 YYNGEE. CDR3 in DNA: TGTGCCAGCAGCCCCGGGACAGGGGCCGCTAATGAAAAACTGTTTTTT. Residues: CASSPGTGAANEKLFF. Based on the CDR3 plus reference TRBV9 and TRBJ1-4, the full variable domain is DSGVTQTPKHLITATGQRVTLRCSPRSGDLSVYWYQQSLDQGLQFLIQYYNGEERAKGNILERFSAQQFPDLHSELNLSSLELGDSALYFCASSPGTGAANEKLFFGSGTQLSVL.

CDR3 loop: CASRHDPGTTEAFF. The CDR3 DNA reads TGTGCCAGCAGGCACGACCCAGGAACCACTGAAGCTTTCTTT. The J gene is TRBJ1-1, the V gene TRBV7-2; D call uncertain. Between the trimmed V and J ends, which lost 6 bases and 4 bases, there was a span of 15 bases. Germline CDR1 is SGHTA and CDR2 is FQGNSA. CDR3 length equals 14 residues.

This chain links TRBV6-5 with TRBJ2-7; D not certain. The CDR3 is made up of 16 amino acids. Trimming removed 0 bases at V and 0 bases at J, with 12 bases between. Germline CDR1 MNHEY, CDR2 SVGAGI. The chain's CDR3 is CASSYSAFSSSYEQYF. DNA for the CDR3: TGTGCCAGCAGTTACTCGGCTTTTTCCAGCTCCTACGAGCAGTACTTC.

The V call is TRBV2, the J call TRBJ2-2, with 9 positions matching TRBD2. After removal of 11 bases from V and 4 bases from J, the junction contained 8 bases not matched to a gene. The CDR3 is 14 amino acids. Germline-derived CDR1 and CDR2 are SNHLY and FYNNEI. The CDR3 sequence is CAGAGGARTGELFF. Written as DNA, the CDR3 is TGTGCCGGAGCGGGGGGAGCACGCACCGGGGAGCTGTTTTTT.

CDR3 protein: CAISPAPVGTSSYEQYF. In nucleotides, the CDR3 is TGTGCCATCAGCCCCGCCCCCGTTGGGACATCATCCTACGAGCAGTACTTC. J is TRBJ2-7 and V is TRBV10-3, with D maybe TRBD1 (6 bases). The CDR3 runs 17 residues. The V gene's germline CDR1 is ENHRY and CDR2 SYGVKD. V was clipped by 6 bases and J by 1 base, with 22 bases between them.

This rearrangement joins TRBV5-6 to TRBJ1-2, with unresolved D. Trimming stripped 2 bases from V and 7 bases from J, with 12 bases between. This CDR3 has 13 amino acids. The germline CDR1 and CDR2 sequences are SGHDT and YYEEEE. The CDR3 region is CASSFAGNGGYTF. CDR3 nucleotide sequence: TGTGCCAGCAGCTTTGCGGGTAACGGTGGCTACACCTTC.

This rearrangement joins TRBV18 to TRBJ1-2, with unresolved D. The CDR3 is 14 amino acids. Trimming pared 0 bases from V and 7 bases from J, leaving 12 bases between. CDR1 KGHSH and CDR2 LQKENI come from the germline V gene. The CDR3 DNA is TGTGCCAGCTCACCACCATACGTCAGCGGTGGCTACACCTTC. Translating gives CASSPPYVSGGYTF.

V is TRBV5-1 and J is TRBJ1-1; D gene uncertain. The germline V gene encodes CDR1 SGHRS and CDR2 YFSETQ. Deletions cut 0 bases from V and 0 bases from J, with 9 bases between. The CDR3 spans 15 residues. As DNA, the CDR3 is TGCGCCAGCAGCTTGGGGCAGCTTCTGAACACTGAAGCTTTCTTT. This codes for CASSLGQLLNTEAFF. Using reference TRBV5-1 and TRBJ1-1 for the parts outside the CDR3, the full variable domain is KAGVTQTPRYLIKTRGQQVTLSCSPISGHRSVSWYQQTPGQGLQFLFEYFSETQRNKGNFPGRFSGRQFSNSRSEMNVSTLELGDSALYLCASSLGQLLNTEAFFGQGTRLTVV.

CDR3: CASSFTPTGPLKYF. CDR3 DNA: TGTGCCAGCAGCTTTACCCCGACAGGGCCCCTGAAGTACTTC. The genes are TRBV7-2 and TRBJ2-7; 7 bases map to TRBD1. V shed 3 bases, J shed 11 bases, and the junction held 13 bases outside the gene matches. The CDR3 covers 14 residues. Germline values: CDR1 SGHTA, CDR2 FQGNSA.